The entry below describes one TCR beta chain. The sample originates from a study of control samples from healthy donors and cancer patients. The CDR3 loop spans 13 amino acids. Trimming removed 3 bases from V and 5 bases from J, with 8 bases in between. Looked up from germline, CDR1 is LNHDA and CDR2 is SQIVND (reference sequence). Clones were sequenced by immunoSEQ multiplex PCR, and TCRdb holds only the in-frame ones, with some missing. This sample carries tens of thousands of clones, roughly nine tenths of them seen once, and the ten largest clones take around a tenth. This sequence joins TRBV19 and TRBJ2-1; no firm D call. The TCR sequence derives from a woman aged 50 to 60 with colorectal cancer. The sequenced sample was PBMCs. This CDR3 reads CASSIRLHNEQFF. In nucleotides, the CDR3 is TGTGCCAGTAGTATCAGGCTGCACAATGAGCAGTTCTTC.